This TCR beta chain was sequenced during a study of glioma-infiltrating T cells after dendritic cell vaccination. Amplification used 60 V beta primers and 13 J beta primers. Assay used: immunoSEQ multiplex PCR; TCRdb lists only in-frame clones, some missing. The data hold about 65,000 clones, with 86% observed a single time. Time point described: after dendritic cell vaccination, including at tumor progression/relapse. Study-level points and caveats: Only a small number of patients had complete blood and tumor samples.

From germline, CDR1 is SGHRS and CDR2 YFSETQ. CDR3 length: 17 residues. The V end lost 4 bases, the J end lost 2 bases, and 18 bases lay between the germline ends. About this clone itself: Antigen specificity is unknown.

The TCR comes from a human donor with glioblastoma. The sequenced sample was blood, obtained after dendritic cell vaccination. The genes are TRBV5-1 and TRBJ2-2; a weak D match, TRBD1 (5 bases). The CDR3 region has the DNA TGCGCCAGCAGCACTAAGACAGTTCCTACTAACACCGGGGAGCTGTTTTTT. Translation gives CASSTKTVPTNTGELFF.